Each of the 22 T cell receptor beta chains below was sequenced from the same sample in a study of regulatory T cells in long-lasting Graves disease. For TCR beta, libraries came from iRepertoire HTBI primers and Arm-PCR of CDR3 regions. MiXCR, run by TCRdb on the multiplex PCR reads, gives a single entry per CDR3 protein. The sample shows 400,000 to 500,000 distinct CDR3 sequences, 21% of them seen only once. This sample's time point: persistent/refractory GD, antithyroid drugs over 5 years with positive TRAb. PBMC-derived RNA was used for the TCR library. The sample consisted of peripheral blood mononuclear cells (PBMCs), taken when the disease was refractory, from a patient treated with antithyroid drugs. These receptors originate from a female donor with Graves disease.

This clonotype was seen a handful of times. V usage is TRBV15 and J usage is TRBJ1-5; D call uncertain. Germline CDR1 and CDR2: LNHNV and YYDKDF (reference sequence). The CDR3 totals 12 residues. The ends were cut back, 0 bases at V and 7 bases at J, with 4 bases in the middle. CDR3 DNA: TGTGCCACCAGCAGAGATCGGCAGCCCCAGCATTTT. It codes for CATSRDRQPQHF. The entire variable domain, with the rest obtained from reference TRBV15 and TRBJ1-5, is as follows: DAMVIQNPRYQVTQFGKPVTLSCSQTLNHNVMYWYQQKSSQAPKLLFHYYDKDFNNEADTPDNFQSRRPNTSFCFLDIRSPGLGDTAMYLCATSRDRQPQHFGDGTRLSIL.

The J gene is TRBJ1-1, the V gene TRBV5-6; D ambiguous. The germline V gene has CDR1 SGHDT and CDR2 YYEEEE. This CDR3 has 16 residues. Trimming left V 5 bases short and J 3 bases short, with 20 bases between. CDR3 region: CASSPTGPPRDTEAFF. As DNA, the CDR3 is TGTGCCAGCAGTCCTACTGGACCGCCGCGGGACACTGAAGCTTTCTTT.

The V gene is TRBV3-1, the J gene TRBJ1-5; D is ambiguous. The CDR3 runs 15 residues. V gave up 4 bases and J gave up 0 bases, with 10 bases separating them. Per the germline V gene, CDR1 is LGHDT and CDR2 is YNNKEL (reference sequence). This CDR3 is CASSPDTYSNQPQHF. The CDR3 nucleotides read TGTGCCAGCAGCCCAGACACCTATAGCAATCAGCCCCAGCATTTT.

This clonotype was recorded many times. The chain employs TRBV12-3 or TRBV12-4 and TRBJ2-7; D gene ambiguous. The CDR3 is made up of 15 amino acids. The ends were cut back, 3 bases at V and 5 bases at J, with 17 bases in the middle. DNA for the CDR3: TGTGCCAGCAGTTTGGACCTCCTGGCAGCCCACGAGCAGTACTTC. Its protein product is CASSLDLLAAHEQYF.

In its sample, this clonotype was seen many times. The V and J genes are TRBV28 and TRBJ2-7, with 11 bases identical to TRBD2. J was trimmed by 2 bases and V by 2 bases; bases with no gene match: 8. The length of the CDR3 is 17 residues. Germline CDR1 is MDHEN and CDR2 is SYDVKM. The DNA of the CDR3 is TGTGCCAGCAGTTTACCTCCGGGACTAGCGGCAACCTACGAGCAGTACTTC. Translated: CASSLPPGLAATYEQYF.

The V gene is TRBV20-1, the J gene TRBJ2-7; possibly TRBD1 for D (6 bases). The CDR3 length is 15 residues. V was clipped by 0 bases and J by 6 bases, with 18 bases between them. Germline CDR1 reads DFQATT; CDR2 reads SNEGSKA (reference sequence). In DNA form, the CDR3 reads TGCAGTGCTAGAGATCCTGGACAGACAGCCGCCGAGCAGTACTTC. Protein sequence: CSARDPGQTAAEQYF.

The J gene is TRBJ2-5, the V gene TRBV10-1, with 7 bases identical to TRBD1. The CDR3 is made up of 15 amino acids. Germline values: CDR1 WNHNN, CDR2 SYGVQD (reference sequence). V lost 2 bases to trimming and J lost 4 bases; unmatched junction nucleotides: 7. The CDR3 loop reads CASSEPTGSRETQYF. As DNA, the CDR3 is TGCGCCAGCAGTGAGCCGACAGGGTCCCGAGAGACCCAGTACTTC.

This clonotype was found many times. V usage is TRBV19 and J usage is TRBJ1-2, with TRBD1 matching 8 bases. CDR1 and CDR2 (germline): LNHDA, SQIVND (reference sequence). With 11 bases clipped from V and 4 bases from J, the junction kept 3 bases outside the gene matches. The CDR3 is made up of 11 amino acids. CDR3 residues: CAVDRGYGYTF. The CDR3 coding sequence is TGTGCCGTCGACAGGGGCTATGGCTACACCTTC.

The genes are TRBV5-1 and TRBJ2-1; either TRBD1 or TRBD2 may supply D (5 bases each). The CDR3 loop spans 13 amino acids. The germline V and J ends were trimmed by 1 base and 9 bases, with 11 bases remaining between them. Germline values: CDR1 SGHRS, CDR2 YFSETQ. CDR3 DNA: TGCGCCAGCAGCTTGATGGGGGACGGTGAGCAGTTCTTC. It specifies CASSLMGDGEQFF.

This clonotype was counted only a few times. V gene TRBV28 combines with J gene TRBJ2-7; D remains unclear. The CDR3 totals 14 residues. Trimming removed 3 bases at V and 0 bases at J, with 9 bases between. Germline values: CDR1 MDHEN, CDR2 SYDVKM. The DNA of the CDR3 is TGTGCCAGCAGTTTTCAGGTCAGCTCCTACGAGCAGTACTTC. This encodes CASSFQVSSYEQYF.

This clonotype was detected ten times or more. The V gene is TRBV7-8, the J gene TRBJ2-2; TRBD2 agrees at 7 bases. Germline values: CDR1 SGHVS, CDR2 FQNEAQ. The CDR3 length is 12 residues. DNA of the CDR3: TGTGGAAAGCGGGACCCCACCGGGGAGCTGTTTTTT. This sequence encodes CGKRDPTGELFF.

This chain joins TRBV30 and TRBJ1-1; D not resolved. Trimming cost V 4 bases and J 4 bases, with 13 bases left between them. This CDR3 has 13 amino acids. Germline V gene sequence: CDR1 GTSNPN, CDR2 SVGIG (reference sequence). CDR3: CAWNLRIGTEAFF. Here the CDR3 DNA reads TGTGCCTGGAATTTGCGTATTGGCACTGAAGCTTTCTTT.

In its sample, this clonotype was seen a few times. V and J are TRBV6-5 and TRBJ2-1; D gene uncertain. The CDR3 totals 14 residues. Trimming pared 4 bases from V and 4 bases from J, leaving 11 bases between. CDR1 and CDR2 from the germline V gene are MNHEY and SVGAGI. CDR3 nucleotide sequence: TGTGCCAGCAGTTTTCTGGGCCATTACAATGAGCAGTTCTTC. Translating gives CASSFLGHYNEQFF.

This clonotype was seen only a few times. The chain is built from TRBV12-3 or TRBV12-4 and TRBJ2-7; 7 bases line up with TRBD1. The ends lost 7 bases at V and 1 base at J; junction bases unmatched: 4. This CDR3 comprises 13 residues. CDR3 protein: CASTLGQSYEQYF. For the CDR3, the DNA is TGTGCCAGCACCCTGGGACAGTCCTACGAGCAGTACTTC.

The rearrangement uses TRBV4-1 and TRBJ2-7, with D tentatively TRBD2 (6 bases). The ends were cut back, 1 base at V and 4 bases at J, with 20 bases in the middle. Germline V gives CDR1 MGHRA, CDR2 YSYEKL. The CDR3 length is 17 residues. CDR3 amino acids: CASSQGQTGTPIYEQYF. The CDR3 DNA is TGCGCCAGCAGCCAAGGACAAACCGGGACTCCCATTTACGAGCAGTACTTC.

This rearrangement joins TRBV7-9 to TRBJ2-3; D is unresolved. CDR1 SEHNR and CDR2 FQNEAQ come from the germline V gene (reference sequence). V gave up 3 bases and J gave up 1 base, with 11 bases separating them. The CDR3 covers 15 residues. The CDR3 protein is CASSLKFRGTDTQYF. The CDR3 coding sequence is TGTGCCAGCAGCTTGAAGTTTCGAGGCACAGATACGCAGTATTTT.

This clonotype was counted between two and nine times. CDR3 nucleotide sequence: TGTGCCAGCACCATTGGCGGGGGATTATACGAGCAGTACTTC. Translation: CASTIGGGLYEQYF. J is TRBJ2-7 and V is TRBV12-3 or TRBV12-4, with TRBD2 matching 7 bases. The CDR3 is 14 residues long. The trim removed 7 bases at V and 4 bases at J, leaving 10 bases unmatched.

A note on this clonotype: The CDR3 does not close with the conserved phenylalanine or tryptophan, likely indicating a read error. The rearrangement joins TRBV2 to TRBJ2-7, with D perhaps matching TRBD2 (5 bases). Germline V CDR1 and CDR2: SNHLY, FYNNEI. This CDR3 is 14 amino acids long. CDR3 residues: CAGSGVGSHYEQYL. Written as DNA, the CDR3 is TGTGCCGGCAGTGGGGTAGGGAGCCACTACGAGCAGTACCTC.

The chain carries TRBV5-1 and TRBJ2-2; 10 bases fit TRBD2. Trimming cost V 8 bases and J 1 base; bases outside gene matches: 5. Per germline, CDR1 SGHRS and CDR2 YFSETQ. The CDR3 has 15 amino acids. The CDR3 sequence: CARSTSGKNTGELFF. The CDR3 nucleotides are TGCGCCAGGAGTACTAGCGGGAAGAACACCGGGGAGCTGTTTTTT.

This clonotype was detected only a few times. This sequence joins TRBV6-2 or TRBV6-3 and TRBJ2-5; 7 bases fit TRBD1. Germline V gene data show CDR1 as MNHEY and CDR2 as SVGEGT. CDR3 length equals 14 residues. J gave up 3 bases and V 6 bases, and 7 bases lay outside the gene matches. The CDR3 sequence is CASSIDRVKETQYF. CDR3 coding DNA: TGTGCCAGCAGCATCGACAGGGTTAAAGAGACCCAGTACTTC.

The CDR3 sequence: CASSYRFPDGTDTQYF. CDR3 bases: TGTGCCAGCAGTTACCGATTCCCCGACGGCACAGATACGCAGTATTTT. The chain couples TRBV6-2 or TRBV6-3 to TRBJ2-3; D is ambiguous. This CDR3 region has 16 residues. The V end lost 2 bases, the J end lost 1 base, and 13 bases lay between the germline ends. Germline lookup yields CDR1 MNHEY and CDR2 SVGEGT.

The table lists this clonotype with many counts. This chain connects TRBV6-1 to TRBJ2-5; 8 positions agree with TRBD2. The germline V gene has CDR1 MNHNS and CDR2 SASEGT. J was trimmed by 2 bases and V by 6 bases; bases with no gene match: 5. The CDR3 is 14 amino acids. The CDR3 coding sequence is TGTGCCAGCAGCCCCGGGACTAGTCAAGAGACCCAGTACTTC. Its translation is CASSPGTSQETQYF.